This T cell receptor beta chain is from a study of breast tumors, draining lymph nodes, adjacent tissues. V was trimmed by 1 base and J by 0 bases, leaving 9 bases between them. Germline V CDR1 and CDR2: SGHTA, FQGNSA. This CDR3 spans 15 amino acids. TCRdb reanalysed the multiplex PCR reads using MiXCR and keeps one entry per CDR3 protein. Counted here are 200,000 to 250,000 distinct CDR3 sequences, less than 45% occurring once; the ten biggest clones make up approximately 3.6%. With respect to this clonotype: The antigen is undetermined.

Breast cancer patients provided tissue from their axillary draining lymph nodes. Study results and caveats: The lymph node origin of tumor T cells was framed as consistent with a hypothesis, not demonstrated. Compared with basal-like, luminal-like tumors shared significantly more repertoire with nontumor tissue.

The chain has TRBV7-2 and TRBJ1-2; D uncertain. The sample taken for sequencing was axillary lymph node tissue. The clonotype comes from a female donor with breast cancer. Some clones in this sample may be carry-over from other donors' samples. CDR3 sequence reads: CASSLDGIPNYGYTF. CDR3 bases: TGTGCCAGCAGCTTAGATGGCATTCCTAACTATGGCTACACCTTC.